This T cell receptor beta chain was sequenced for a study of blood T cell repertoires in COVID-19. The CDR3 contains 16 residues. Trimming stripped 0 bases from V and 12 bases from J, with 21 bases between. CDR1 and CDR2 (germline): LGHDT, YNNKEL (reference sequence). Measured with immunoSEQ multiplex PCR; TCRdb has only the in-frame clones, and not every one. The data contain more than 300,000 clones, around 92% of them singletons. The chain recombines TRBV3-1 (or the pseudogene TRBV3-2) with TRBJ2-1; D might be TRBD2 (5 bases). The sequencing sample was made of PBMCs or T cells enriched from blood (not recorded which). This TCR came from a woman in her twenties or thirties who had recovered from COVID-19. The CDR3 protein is CASSQDRGLIRKGQFF. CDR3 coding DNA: TGTGCCAGCAGCCAAGATAGAGGGCTCATTCGCAAAGGGCAGTTCTTC.